This TCR beta chain was sequenced during a study of monozygotic twins with inflammatory bowel disease. With the 5' RACE reads reprocessed, TCRdb shows one record per CDR3 protein and no DNA. The sample shows 300,000 to 400,000 distinct CDR3 sequences, and roughly 2% sits with its ten largest clones. The CDR3 is 17 amino acids. CDR1 and CDR2 (germline): SGHTA, FQGNSA. The receptor was isolated from a human donor with ulcerative colitis or Crohn's disease, or a healthy co-twin of an affected twin (not recorded which). The V gene is TRBV7-2, the J gene TRBJ2-3; TCRdb selects TRBD2, and the lack of DNA leaves this call unchecked. The sequenced sample consisted of blood. CDR3 sequence reads: CASSLVRGSGLLNTQYF.